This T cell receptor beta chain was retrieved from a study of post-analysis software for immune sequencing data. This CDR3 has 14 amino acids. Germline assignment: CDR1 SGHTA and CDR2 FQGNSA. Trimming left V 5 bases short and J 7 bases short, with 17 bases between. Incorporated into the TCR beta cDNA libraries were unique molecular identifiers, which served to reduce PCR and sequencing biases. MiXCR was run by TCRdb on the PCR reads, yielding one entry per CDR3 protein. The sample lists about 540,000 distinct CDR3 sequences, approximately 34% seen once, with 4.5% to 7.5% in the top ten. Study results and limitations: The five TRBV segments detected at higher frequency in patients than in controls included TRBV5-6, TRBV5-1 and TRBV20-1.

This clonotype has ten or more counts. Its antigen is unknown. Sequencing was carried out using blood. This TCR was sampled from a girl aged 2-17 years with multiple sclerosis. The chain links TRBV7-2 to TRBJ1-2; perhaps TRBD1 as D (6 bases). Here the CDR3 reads CASSPIGGFFGYTF. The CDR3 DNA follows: TGTGCCAGCAGCCCTATAGGGGGGTTTTTTGGCTACACCTTC.